The 28 T cell receptor beta chains below were found in one sample sequenced in a study of memory CD4+ T cells and cytomegalovirus serostatus. The data were produced by immunoSEQ multiplex PCR, yet TCRdb's version contains in-frame clones alone and is incomplete. The sample holds about 96,000 clones; roughly 80% are singletons and the top ten take 3.5% to 4%. Single viable CD3+CD4+CD8-CD45RO+ cells were sorted as the memory CD4+ T cells. Sequencing input: memory CD4+ T cells from blood. These receptors were obtained from an adult in good health and CMV-seropositive.

The chain links TRBV7-2 to TRBJ1-2, with 11 positions matching TRBD1. Germline CDR1 SGHTA, CDR2 FQGNSA. This CDR3 has 16 amino acids. After removal of 1 base from V and 5 bases from J, the junction contained 6 bases not matched to a gene. The chain's CDR3 is CASSLGYGTGGYGYTF. CDR3 sequence (DNA): TGTGCCAGCAGCTTAGGCTACGGGACAGGGGGGTATGGCTACACCTTC.

The chain has TRBV29-1 and TRBJ1-1, with a possible D match to TRBD1 (5 bases). Germline CDR1 SQVTM, CDR2 ANQGSEA. Trimming left V 4 bases short and J 0 bases short, with 9 bases between. This CDR3 has 13 amino acids. CDR3 in amino acids: CSVGRQLNTEAFF. CDR3 bases: TGCAGCGTTGGGCGACAGCTGAACACTGAAGCTTTCTTT.

This rearrangement joins TRBV28 to TRBJ2-6, with a possible D match to TRBD1 (7 bases). The length of the CDR3 is 17 residues. V was trimmed by 3 bases and J by 0 bases, leaving 12 bases between them. Looked up from germline, CDR1 is MDHEN and CDR2 is SYDVKM. The CDR3 reads CASSLQGGTSGANVLTF. The CDR3 coding sequence is TGTGCCAGCAGTTTGCAGGGGGGTACCTCTGGGGCCAACGTCCTGACTTTC.

The chain couples TRBV6-5 to TRBJ1-2; a possible D gene is TRBD1 (5 bases). V dropped 2 bases and J dropped 4 bases, with 14 bases sitting between them. This CDR3 spans 15 amino acids. Looked up from germline, CDR1 is MNHEY and CDR2 is SVGAGI. The CDR3 protein is CASSYGGPSLYGYTF. The DNA for the CDR3 is TGTGCCAGCAGTTACGGGGGACCGAGCCTCTATGGCTACACCTTC.

The genes are TRBV7-2 and TRBJ2-3, with D unresolved. The germline V gene has CDR1 SGHTA and CDR2 FQGNSA. V lost 5 bases and J lost 0, with 9 bases in between. The CDR3 sequence is 14 residues long. CDR3 sequence reads: CASSPGWSTDTQYF. CDR3 coding DNA: TGTGCCAGCAGCCCGGGTTGGAGCACAGATACGCAGTATTTT.

This clone was seen just once. The rearrangement links TRBV7-3 to TRBJ2-1; no clear D. Per the germline V gene, CDR1 is SGHTA and CDR2 is FQGTGA. The CDR3 runs 15 residues. Trimming cost V 5 bases and J 0 bases, with 11 bases left between them. The CDR3 region is CASSPQVSSYNEQFF. The CDR3 DNA is TGTGCCAGCAGCCCCCAGGTCAGCTCCTACAATGAGCAGTTCTTC.

The chain joins TRBV18 to TRBJ1-5; D call uncertain. The CDR3 sequence is 15 residues long. V dropped 1 base and J dropped 5 bases, with 12 bases sitting between them. CDR1 and CDR2 from the germline V gene are KGHSH and LQKENI. This CDR3 reads CASSPRSGYDQPQHF. CDR3 bases: TGTGCCAGCTCACCACGTTCGGGGTACGATCAGCCCCAGCATTTT.

The DNA of the CDR3 is TGCGCCAGCAGTCAAGTCCCTGACTCCGACGATTCTGAAGCTTTCTTT. Protein: CASSQVPDSDDSEAFF. This rearrangement joins TRBV23-1 to TRBJ1-1, with D hard to call. TRBV23-1 is reported as an ORF; its role is uncertain. The CDR3 length is 16 residues. V shed 2 bases and J shed 6 bases, with 19 bases lying between them.

As DNA, the CDR3 is TGTGCCAGCTCACCACTCGCAATAGATACGCAGTATTTT. Translated, it gives CASSPLAIDTQYF. The chain has TRBV18 and TRBJ2-3; no reliable D call. This CDR3 comprises 13 residues. V was clipped by 1 base and J by 5 bases, with 7 bases between them. Per germline, CDR1 KGHSH and CDR2 LQKENI.

The count of this clone is one. The CDR3 nucleotides are TGTGCCAGTAGCCCCATTAGCGGGTCAGGGAATGAGCAGTTCTTC. Translation gives CASSPISGSGNEQFF. The chain employs TRBV19 and TRBJ2-1; 7 nucleotides agree with TRBD2. After removal of 6 bases from V and 7 bases from J, the junction contained 12 bases not matched to a gene. Germline assignment: CDR1 LNHDA and CDR2 SQIVND (reference sequence). There are 15 residues in the CDR3.

This rearrangement joins TRBV19 to TRBJ1-5; D gene uncertain. Germline CDR1 is LNHDA and CDR2 is SQIVND (reference sequence). The CDR3 covers 13 residues. The V and J ends lost 3 bases and 6 bases respectively, with 9 bases between them. The CDR3 bases are TGTGCCAGTAGTATGGATAGGAGTCAGCCCCAGCATTTT. This sequence encodes CASSMDRSQPQHF.

This rearrangement joins TRBV28 to TRBJ1-2; unclear D gene. CDR1 MDHEN and CDR2 SYDVKM come from the germline V gene. The CDR3 has 12 amino acids. CDR3 DNA: TGTGCTATGGGAGGTCTTAACTATGGCTACACCTTC. The encoded protein is CAMGGLNYGYTF.

The V gene is TRBV30, the J gene TRBJ1-5; no definite D call. The CDR3 covers 12 residues. Between the trimmed V and J ends, which lost 3 bases and 4 bases, there was a span of 7 bases. Germline V lookup: CDR1 GTSNPN, CDR2 SVGIG (reference sequence). CDR3 DNA: TGTGCCTGGAGCTTTCTAAATCAGCCCCAGCATTTT. Its protein is CAWSFLNQPQHF. Filled out from reference TRBV30 and TRBJ1-5, the complete variable domain reads SQTIHQWPATLVQPVGSPLSLECTVEGTSNPNLYWYRQAAGRGLQLLFYSVGIGQISSEVPQNLSASRPQDRQFILSSKKLLLSDSGFYLCAWSFLNQPQHFGDGTRLSIL.

The chain uses TRBV25-1 and TRBJ1-2, with a possible D match to TRBD1 (6 bases). This CDR3 region has 16 residues. Trimming pared 3 bases from V and 0 bases from J, leaving 14 bases between. Germline CDR1 reads MGHDK; CDR2 reads SYGVNS. The CDR3 bases are TGTGCCAGCAGTGATCCAACAGGGTGGGCTAACTATGGCTACACCTTC. This codes for CASSDPTGWANYGYTF.

CDR3 amino acids: CATKTGEEKLFF. The CDR3 DNA is TGTGCCACCAAGACAGGGGAAGAAAAACTGTTTTTT. The V call is TRBV28, the J call TRBJ1-4; TRBD1 matches at 8 bases. Germline trimming cut 10 bases from V and 8 bases from J; bases unmatched to any gene: 6. Germline V gene data show CDR1 as MDHEN and CDR2 as SYDVKM. The CDR3 covers 12 residues.

The J gene is TRBJ2-3, the V gene TRBV15; 8 nucleotides line up with TRBD1. After removal of 1 base from V and 5 bases from J, the junction contained 5 bases not matched to a gene. The CDR3 is 15 amino acids. Per the germline V gene, CDR1 is LNHNV and CDR2 is YYDKDF (reference sequence). The CDR3 here is CATSRGGQEKDTQYF. The CDR3 DNA reads TGTGCCACCAGCAGAGGGGGACAGGAGAAAGATACGCAGTATTTT.

The chain joins TRBV4-1 to TRBJ2-5, with unresolved D. The germline CDR1 and CDR2 sequences are MGHRA and YSYEKL. The CDR3 is 12 residues long. With 6 bases removed from V and 2 bases from J, the gap between germline ends came to 7 bases. Here the CDR3 reads CASSLDQETQYF. As DNA, the CDR3 is TGCGCCAGCAGTTTAGATCAAGAGACCCAGTACTTC.

V is TRBV18 and J is TRBJ2-1; 9 nucleotides match TRBD2. The CDR3 covers 16 residues. Trimming at V came to 2 bases and at J to 2 bases, leaving 4 bases not matched to a gene. The germline gives CDR1 KGHSH, CDR2 LQKENI. The CDR3 protein is CASSPFSGGTYNEQFF. CDR3 nucleotide sequence: TGTGCCAGCTCACCATTTAGCGGGGGTACCTACAATGAGCAGTTCTTC. Drawing the rest from reference TRBV18 and TRBJ2-1, the complete variable domain is NAGVMQNPRHLVRRRGQEARLRCSPMKGHSHVYWYRQLPEEGLKFMVYLQKENIIDESGMPKERFSAEFPKEGPSILRIQQVVRGDSAAYFCASSPFSGGTYNEQFFGPGTRLTVL.

This chain joins TRBV6-1 and TRBJ1-5, with a possible D match to TRBD1 (5 bases). Trimming pared 0 bases from V and 3 bases from J, leaving 9 bases between. The CDR3 spans 15 residues. The germline gives CDR1 MNHNS, CDR2 SASEGT. CDR3 amino acids: CASSEAGGTNQPQHF. The DNA of the CDR3 is TGTGCCAGCAGTGAAGCCGGGGGTACCAATCAGCCCCAGCATTTT.

The genes are TRBV5-1 and TRBJ2-3; 7 positions agree with TRBD2. The germline gives CDR1 SGHRS, CDR2 YFSETQ. The CDR3 spans 15 residues. J gave up 3 bases and V 5 bases, and 9 bases lay outside the gene matches. The CDR3 nucleotides read TGCGCCAGCAGACTGGGGGGGAGGGGAACAGATACGCAGTATTTT. This translates into CASRLGGRGTDTQYF.

The chain employs TRBV9 and TRBJ1-2; TRBD1 matches 8 bases. This CDR3 region has 15 residues. The trim removed 0 bases at V and 3 bases at J, leaving 4 bases unmatched. Germline CDR1 and CDR2: SGDLS and YYNGEE. CDR3 sequence (DNA): TGTGCCAGCAGCGTAGAAGGACAGGGTCACTATGGCTACACCTTC. Its translation: CASSVEGQGHYGYTF.

The chain carries TRBV28 and TRBJ2-2; 9 bases match TRBD1. CDR1 is MDHEN, CDR2 SYDVKM, per germline. The CDR3 runs 15 residues. The V segment lost 3 bases and the J segment 6 bases; nucleotides outside the gene matches: 5. CDR3 nucleotide sequence: TGTGCCAGCAGTTTTGGGGACAGGGTCCCCGGGGAGCTGTTTTTT. Encoded protein: CASSFGDRVPGELFF.

The chain recombines TRBV2 with TRBJ2-5, with D hard to call. The germline V gene encodes CDR1 SNHLY and CDR2 FYNNEI. The V gene lost 6 bases and the J gene lost 0 bases, with 2 bases spanning the gap. The CDR3 has 11 residues. For the CDR3, the DNA is TGTGCCAGCAGAAACCAAGAGACCCAGTACTTC. Its protein is CASRNQETQYF.

The rearrangement joins TRBV28 to TRBJ1-4, with unresolved D. The CDR3 is 12 amino acids. CDR1 is MDHEN and CDR2 is SYDVKM in the germline V gene. V shed 6 bases and J shed 8 bases, with 10 bases lying between them. The CDR3 protein is CASSPYREKLFF. CDR3 bases: TGTGCCAGCAGCCCATATCGGGAAAAACTGTTTTTT.

V gene TRBV18 combines with J gene TRBJ1-2; 7 nucleotides line up with TRBD1. The CDR3 is 14 amino acids. The germline V gene encodes CDR1 KGHSH and CDR2 LQKENI. J gave up 4 bases and V 4 bases, and 6 bases lay outside the gene matches. Written as DNA, the CDR3 is TGTGCCAGCTCACTTGAACAGGGGCCCTATGGCTACACCTTC. It specifies CASSLEQGPYGYTF.

The chain employs TRBV5-5 and TRBJ1-5; 8 bases agree with TRBD1. The length of the CDR3 is 14 residues. J lost 3 bases, V lost 3 bases, and 2 bases had no gene match. CDR1 is SGHKS, CDR2 YYEKEE, per germline (reference sequence). CDR3 coding DNA: TGTGCCAGCAGCTGGGACAGGTCCAATCAGCCCCAGCATTTT. Translation: CASSWDRSNQPQHF.

The chain carries TRBV28 and TRBJ2-3, with 9 bases identical to TRBD1. Losses at the gene ends were 10 bases for V and 5 bases for J; bases not matched to a gene: 13. Germline V gene sequence: CDR1 MDHEN, CDR2 SYDVKM. The CDR3 loop spans 15 amino acids. CDR3: CATQSGQGEKDTQYF. CDR3 DNA: TGTGCCACCCAATCGGGACAGGGTGAGAAAGATACGCAGTATTTT.

This chain uses TRBV4-1 with TRBJ2-1; D is perhaps TRBD2 (5 bases). The V and J ends lost 1 base and 7 bases respectively, with 8 bases between them. Germline CDR1 reads MGHRA; CDR2 reads YSYEKL. The CDR3 covers 13 residues. CDR3 region: CASSQATGNEQFF. For the CDR3, the DNA is TGCGCCAGCAGCCAAGCGACGGGGAATGAGCAGTTCTTC.